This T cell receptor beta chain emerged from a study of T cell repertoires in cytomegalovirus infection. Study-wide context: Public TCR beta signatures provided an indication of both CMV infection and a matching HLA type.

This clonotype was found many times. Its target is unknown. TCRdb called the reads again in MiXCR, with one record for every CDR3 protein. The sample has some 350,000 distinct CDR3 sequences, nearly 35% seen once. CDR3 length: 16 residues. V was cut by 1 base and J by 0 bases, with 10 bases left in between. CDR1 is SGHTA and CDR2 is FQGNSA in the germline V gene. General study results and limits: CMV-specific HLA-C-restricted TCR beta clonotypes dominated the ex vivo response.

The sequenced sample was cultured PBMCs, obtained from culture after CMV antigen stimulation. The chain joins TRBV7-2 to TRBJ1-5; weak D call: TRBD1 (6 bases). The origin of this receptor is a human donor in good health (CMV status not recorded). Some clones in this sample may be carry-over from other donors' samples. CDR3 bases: TGTGCCAGCAGCTTAGTTGGGGGCAATAGCAATCAGCCCCAGCATTTT. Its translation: CASSLVGGNSNQPQHF.